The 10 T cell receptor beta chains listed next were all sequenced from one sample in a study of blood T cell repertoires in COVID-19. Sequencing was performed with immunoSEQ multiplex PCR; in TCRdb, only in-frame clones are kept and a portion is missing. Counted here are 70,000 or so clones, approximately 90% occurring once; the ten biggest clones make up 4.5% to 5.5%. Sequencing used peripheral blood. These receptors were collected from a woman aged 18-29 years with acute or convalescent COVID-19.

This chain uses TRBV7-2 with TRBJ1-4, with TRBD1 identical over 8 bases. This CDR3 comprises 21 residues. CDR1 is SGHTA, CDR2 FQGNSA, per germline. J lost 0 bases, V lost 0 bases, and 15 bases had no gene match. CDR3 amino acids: CASSLARRDRPDSATNEKLFF. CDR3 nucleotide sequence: TGTGCCAGCAGCTTAGCGCGCCGGGACAGGCCTGACTCTGCAACTAATGAAAAACTGTTTTTT.

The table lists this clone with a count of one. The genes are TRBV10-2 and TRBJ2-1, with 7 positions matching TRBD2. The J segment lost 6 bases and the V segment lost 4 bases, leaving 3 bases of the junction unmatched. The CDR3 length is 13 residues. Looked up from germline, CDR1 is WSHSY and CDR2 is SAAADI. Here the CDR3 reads CASSGTSFNEQFF. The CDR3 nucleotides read TGCGCCAGCAGTGGGACTAGTTTCAATGAGCAGTTCTTC.

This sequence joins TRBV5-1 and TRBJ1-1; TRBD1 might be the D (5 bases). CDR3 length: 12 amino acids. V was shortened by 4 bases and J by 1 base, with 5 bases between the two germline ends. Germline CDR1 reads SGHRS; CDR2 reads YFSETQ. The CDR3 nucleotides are TGCGCCAGCAGCACAGGGAACACTGAAGCTTTCTTT. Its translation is CASSTGNTEAFF.

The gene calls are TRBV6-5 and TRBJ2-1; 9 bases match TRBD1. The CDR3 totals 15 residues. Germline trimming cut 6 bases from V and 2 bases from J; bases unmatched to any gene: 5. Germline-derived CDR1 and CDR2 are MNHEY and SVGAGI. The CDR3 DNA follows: TGTGCCAGCAGCCGGGGACAGGGAACCTACAATGAGCAGTTCTTC. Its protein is CASSRGQGTYNEQFF.

The CDR3 coding sequence is TGTGCCAGCAGACAGACAGGTGTGAATGAGCAGTTCTTC. It translates to CASRQTGVNEQFF. V and J are TRBV7-8 and TRBJ2-1; possible D gene TRBD1, 6 bases. Germline V gene sequence: CDR1 SGHVS, CDR2 FQNEAQ. The ends were cut back, 6 bases at V and 7 bases at J, with 13 bases in the middle. This CDR3 comprises 13 residues.

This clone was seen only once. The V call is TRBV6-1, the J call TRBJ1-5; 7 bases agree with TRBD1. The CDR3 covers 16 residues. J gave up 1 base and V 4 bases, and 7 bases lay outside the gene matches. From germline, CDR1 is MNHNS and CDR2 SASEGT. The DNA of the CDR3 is TGTGCCAGCAGTGCAGGACAGGTTGTAAGCAATCAGCCCCAGCATTTT. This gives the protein CASSAGQVVSNQPQHF.

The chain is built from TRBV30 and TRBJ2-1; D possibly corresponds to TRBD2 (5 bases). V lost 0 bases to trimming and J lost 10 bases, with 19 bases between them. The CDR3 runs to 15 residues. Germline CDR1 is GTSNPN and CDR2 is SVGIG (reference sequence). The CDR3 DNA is TGTGCCTGGAGTGTAGTCAGGTCCGGGTCGGGGGAGCAGTTCTTC. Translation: CAWSVVRSGSGEQFF.

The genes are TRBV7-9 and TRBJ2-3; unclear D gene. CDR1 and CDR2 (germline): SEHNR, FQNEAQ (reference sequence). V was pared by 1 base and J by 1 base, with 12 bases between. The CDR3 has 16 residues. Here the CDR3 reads CASSLEGNYRTDTQYF. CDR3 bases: TGTGCCAGCAGCTTAGAAGGTAACTACCGCACAGATACGCAGTATTTT. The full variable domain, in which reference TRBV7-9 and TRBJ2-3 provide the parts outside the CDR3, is DTGVSQNPRHKITKRGQNVTFRCDPISEHNRLYWYRQTLGQGPEFLTYFQNEAQLEKSRLLSDRFSAERPKGSFSTLEIQRTEQGDSAMYLCASSLEGNYRTDTQYFGPGTRLTVL.

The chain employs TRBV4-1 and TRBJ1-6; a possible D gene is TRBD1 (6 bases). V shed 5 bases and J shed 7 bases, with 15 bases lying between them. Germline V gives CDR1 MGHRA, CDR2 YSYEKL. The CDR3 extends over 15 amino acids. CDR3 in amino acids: CASSGLRDINSPLHF. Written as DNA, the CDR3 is TGCGCCAGCAGCGGTCTCCGGGACATAAATTCACCCCTCCACTTT.

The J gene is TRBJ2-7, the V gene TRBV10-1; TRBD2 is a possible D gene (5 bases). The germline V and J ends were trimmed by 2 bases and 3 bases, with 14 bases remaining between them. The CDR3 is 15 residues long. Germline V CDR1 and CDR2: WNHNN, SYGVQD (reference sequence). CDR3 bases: TGCGCCAGCAGTGAGGGTCGAGGGTTACACTACGAGCAGTACTTC. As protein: CASSEGRGLHYEQYF.